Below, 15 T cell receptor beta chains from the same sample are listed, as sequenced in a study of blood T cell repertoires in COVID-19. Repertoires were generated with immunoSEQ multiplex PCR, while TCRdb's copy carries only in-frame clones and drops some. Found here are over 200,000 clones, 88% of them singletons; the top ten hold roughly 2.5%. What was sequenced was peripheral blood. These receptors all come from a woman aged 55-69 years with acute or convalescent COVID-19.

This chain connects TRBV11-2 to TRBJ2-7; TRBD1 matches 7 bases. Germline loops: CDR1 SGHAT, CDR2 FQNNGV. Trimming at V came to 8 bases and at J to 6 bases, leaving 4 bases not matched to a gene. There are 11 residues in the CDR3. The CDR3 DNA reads TGTGCCAGCGGGGACAGCATCGAGCAGTACTTC. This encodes CASGDSIEQYF.

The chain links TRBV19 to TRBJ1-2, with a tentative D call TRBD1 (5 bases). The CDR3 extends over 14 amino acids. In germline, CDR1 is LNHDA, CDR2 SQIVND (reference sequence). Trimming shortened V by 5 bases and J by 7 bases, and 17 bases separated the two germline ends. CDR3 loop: CASSLERGIFGYTF. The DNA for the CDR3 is TGTGCCAGTAGTCTCGAACGGGGGATTTTTGGCTACACCTTC.

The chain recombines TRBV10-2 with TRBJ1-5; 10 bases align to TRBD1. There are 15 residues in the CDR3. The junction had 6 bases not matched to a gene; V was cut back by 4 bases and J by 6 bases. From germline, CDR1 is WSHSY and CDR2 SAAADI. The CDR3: CASSGDRGHVQPQHF. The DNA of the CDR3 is TGCGCCAGCAGTGGCGACAGGGGGCACGTTCAGCCCCAGCATTTT.

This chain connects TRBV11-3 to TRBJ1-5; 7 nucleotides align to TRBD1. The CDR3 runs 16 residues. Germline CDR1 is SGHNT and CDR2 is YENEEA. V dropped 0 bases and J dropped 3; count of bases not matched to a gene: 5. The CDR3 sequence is CASSLDVTGFNQPQHF. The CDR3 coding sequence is TGTGCCAGCAGCTTAGATGTGACAGGGTTCAATCAGCCCCAGCATTTT. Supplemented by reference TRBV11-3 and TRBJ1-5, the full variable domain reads EAGVVQSPRYKIIEKKQPVAFWCNPISGHNTLYWYLQNLGQGPELLIRYENEEAVDDSQLPKDRFSAERLKGVDSTLKIQPAELGDSAVYLCASSLDVTGFNQPQHFGDGTRLSIL.

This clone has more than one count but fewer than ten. CDR3 sequence: CASSQRPRGGGGTEAFF. The CDR3 region has the DNA TGCGCCAGCAGCCAAAGGCCCCGAGGAGGCGGAGGCACTGAAGCTTTCTTT. The chain has TRBV4-1 and TRBJ1-1; D call uncertain. Germline lookup yields CDR1 MGHRA and CDR2 YSYEKL. The CDR3 is 17 residues long. The V end was cut by 2 bases, the J end by 4 bases, with 20 bases between.

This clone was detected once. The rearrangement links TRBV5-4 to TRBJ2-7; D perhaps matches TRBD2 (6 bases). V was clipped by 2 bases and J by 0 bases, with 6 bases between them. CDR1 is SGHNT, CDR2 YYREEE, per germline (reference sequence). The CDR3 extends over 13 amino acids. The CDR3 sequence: CASSFGSSYEQYF. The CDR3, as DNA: TGTGCCAGCAGCTTCGGGAGCTCCTACGAGCAGTACTTC.

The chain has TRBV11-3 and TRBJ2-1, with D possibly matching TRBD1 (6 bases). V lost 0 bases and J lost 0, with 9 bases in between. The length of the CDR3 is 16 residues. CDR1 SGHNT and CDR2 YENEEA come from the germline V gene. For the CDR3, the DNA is TGTGCCAGCAGCTTAGAGGGGGCCAGCTCCTACAATGAGCAGTTCTTC. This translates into CASSLEGASSYNEQFF.

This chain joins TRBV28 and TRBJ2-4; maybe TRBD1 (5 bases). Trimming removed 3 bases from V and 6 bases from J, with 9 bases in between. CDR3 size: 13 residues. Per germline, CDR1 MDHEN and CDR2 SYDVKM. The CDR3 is CASSFGQGNIQYF. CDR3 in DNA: TGTGCCAGCAGTTTTGGGCAGGGAAACATTCAGTACTTC.

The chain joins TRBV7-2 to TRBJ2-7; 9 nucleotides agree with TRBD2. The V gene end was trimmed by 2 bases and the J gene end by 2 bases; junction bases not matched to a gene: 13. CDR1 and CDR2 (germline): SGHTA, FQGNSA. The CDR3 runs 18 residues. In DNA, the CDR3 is TGTGCCAGCAGCTTAAAATCGACTAGCGGACTCAAAACCTACGAGCAGTACTTC. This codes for CASSLKSTSGLKTYEQYF.

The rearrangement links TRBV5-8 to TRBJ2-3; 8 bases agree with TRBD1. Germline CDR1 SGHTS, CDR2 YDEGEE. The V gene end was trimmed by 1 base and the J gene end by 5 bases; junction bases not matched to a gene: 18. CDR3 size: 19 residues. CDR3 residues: CASSLFTGGRPNKVDTQYF. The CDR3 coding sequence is TGTGCCAGCAGCTTGTTTACAGGGGGGCGACCCAACAAAGTAGATACGCAGTATTTT.

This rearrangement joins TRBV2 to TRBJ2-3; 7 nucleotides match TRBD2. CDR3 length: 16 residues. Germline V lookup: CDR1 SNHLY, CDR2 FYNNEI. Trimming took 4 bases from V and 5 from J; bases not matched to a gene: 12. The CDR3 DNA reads TGTGCCAGCAGTGCTCTCGAAGCGGGAAAGGGAGATACGCAGTATTTT. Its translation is CASSALEAGKGDTQYF. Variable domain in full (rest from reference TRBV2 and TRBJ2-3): EPEVTQTPSHQVTQMGQEVILRCVPISNHLYFYWYRQILGQKVEFLVSFYNNEISEKSEIFDDQFSVERPDGSNFTLKIRSTKLEDSAMYFCASSALEAGKGDTQYFGPGTRLTVL.

The CDR3 DNA sequence: TGTGCCAGCTCACCCCCTCCCCGAGGCTACGGGGATCAGCCCCAGCATTTT. It specifies CASSPPPRGYGDQPQHF. The chain employs TRBV18 and TRBJ1-5; D is unresolved. The CDR3 has 17 residues. CDR1 is KGHSH and CDR2 is LQKENI in the germline V gene. V dropped 3 bases and J dropped 5 bases, with 20 bases sitting between them.

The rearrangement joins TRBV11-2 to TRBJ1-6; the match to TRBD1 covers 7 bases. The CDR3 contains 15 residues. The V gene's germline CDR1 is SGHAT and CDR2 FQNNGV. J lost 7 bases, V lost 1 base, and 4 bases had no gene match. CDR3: CASSLVGQLNSPLHF. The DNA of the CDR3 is TGTGCCAGCAGCTTAGTGGGACAGCTAAATTCACCCCTCCACTTT.

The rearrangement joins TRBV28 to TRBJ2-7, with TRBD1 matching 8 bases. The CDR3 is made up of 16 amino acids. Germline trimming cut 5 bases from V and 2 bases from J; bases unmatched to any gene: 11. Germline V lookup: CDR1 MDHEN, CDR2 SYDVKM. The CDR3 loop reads CASSPTDRAVPYEQYF. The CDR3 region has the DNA TGTGCCAGCAGTCCTACGGACAGGGCGGTCCCCTACGAGCAGTACTTC.

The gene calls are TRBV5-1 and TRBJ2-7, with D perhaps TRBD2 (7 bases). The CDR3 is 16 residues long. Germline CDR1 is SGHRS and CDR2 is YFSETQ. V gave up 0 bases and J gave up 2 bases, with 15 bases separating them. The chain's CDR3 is CASSLDSGGLPYEQYF. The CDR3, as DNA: TGCGCCAGCAGCTTGGACTCGGGGGGCCTTCCCTACGAGCAGTACTTC. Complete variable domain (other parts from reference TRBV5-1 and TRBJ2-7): KAGVTQTPRYLIKTRGQQVTLSCSPISGHRSVSWYQQTPGQGLQFLFEYFSETQRNKGNFPGRFSGRQFSNSRSEMNVSTLELGDSALYLCASSLDSGGLPYEQYFGPGTRLTVT.